Listed here is a single T cell receptor beta chain. No count is recorded, yet this clonotype rates as medium-sized (0.01 to 0.1%) from its frequency. It has no known antigen specificity. To amplify TRB rearrangements, a touch-down multiplex PCR protocol was run with the TRB-A and TRB-B primer pools combined in a single tube. Illumina adapters and sample indices were attached to the amplicons through two consecutive PCR reactions using Phusion HS II polymerase. The amplicons were gel-purified using the NucleoSpin Gel and PCR Clean-up kit, after which quantification was performed by Qubit and quality was checked on an Agilent 2100 Bioanalyzer. Sequencing of the libraries was done on an Illumina MiSeq with paired-end, single-indexed, 600-cycle runs. The published analysis was carried out like this. Alignment and assembly of TRB reads were performed with MiXCR version 2.1.12 and the default MiXCR reference library. A clone was defined by each unique CDR3 nucleotide sequence, and analysis was restricted to productive sequences with at least two reads. Repertoire diversity was assessed by alpha-parameterized diversity profiles (alpha 0 to 5), including Shannon (alpha 1) and Simpson (alpha 2) indices, computed with an R script. Combinatorial TRB VJ usage was calculated with the tcR package and was compared between cohorts by principal component analysis performed with ade4. GLIPH clustering of TCRbeta CDR3s was carried out on cohort pairs matched by age and read depth, and cluster frequencies were compared by Wilcoxon test. After TCRdb reprocessed the reads, each CDR3 protein sequence was kept as one row, without DNA. The V and J calls were determined by TCRdb, not by the authors. The sample table includes over 2,500 distinct CDR3 sequences. The ten biggest clones cover around 20% of the sample.

These data are taken from a study of T cell clusters in autoimmune cytopenias (dated by TCRdb to the late 2010s). About the full investigation: The median TRB sequencing depth was around 50,000 reads per sample, and the median number of distinct TRB clonotypes was approximately 2,000 per sample. Alongside healthy, CLL and autoimmune hepatitis controls, autoimmune cytopenia patients had their peripheral blood TRB and IGH repertoires sequenced at active disease and again during treatment follow-up. The study aimed to test whether autoimmune cytopenia patients carry a disease-specific immune repertoire signature usable as a blood-based biomarker.

On the study overall, not on this receptor specifically: The T cell clusters were defined only in silico, and the functional role of the clusters was left to be validated experimentally. The cluster-lack signature was not observed for secondary cytopenia versus CLL, as the signature was apparently masked by the dominant lymphoma-associated repertoire. The TRB repertoire shifts, including less even repertoires in secondary cytopenia and CLL, mostly reflected lymphoma bias and not autoimmunity. GLIPH suggested that primary autoimmune cytopenia patients lacked physiological T cell clusters: 45 to 55 clusters were exclusive to healthy donors versus under 20 exclusive to patients. Almost three-fold more exclusive TRB clusters were observed in healthy donors than in active autoimmune hepatitis patients, consistent with an autoimmunity-wide signature.

For each sample, TRB amplification used roughly 250 ng of peripheral blood genomic DNA, equal to approximately 38,000 genome equivalents. Including the terminal cysteine and phenylalanine, the CDR3 comprises 13 residues. Only the protein is on record. CDR1 and CDR2 (LNHDA, SQIVND) derive from the germline V gene (reference sequence). The TCR sequence derives from a human donor with an autoimmune cytopenia, with autoimmune hepatitis or in good health (not recorded which). Here the chain combines TRBV19 and TRBJ1-1; TCRdb calls TRBD1, which cannot be checked without DNA. Sequencing used peripheral blood. CDR3 sequence: CASSPGQGTEAFF. Beyond the CDR3, the reference TRBV19 and TRBJ1-1 genes provide the residues; the full variable domain reads: DGGITQSPKYLFRKEGQNVTLSCEQNLNHDAMYWYRQDPGQGLRLIYYSQIVNDFQKGDIAEGYSVSREKKESFPLTVTSAQKNPTAFYLCASSPGQGTEAFFGQGTRLTVV.